A single sample gave rise to the 12 T cell receptor beta chains below, sequenced in a study of human T cells and chemical hapten exposure. The time point denotes: patch test 3, about 24 weeks after DPC sensitization. Treatment noted: therapeutic diphenylcyclopropenone sensitization with weekly scalp DPC. TCRdb re-derived calls from the RACE reads in MiXCR, one entry per CDR3 protein. The sample carries about 190,000 distinct CDR3 sequences, about 22% recorded once. The specimen was whole blood, collected in connection with sensitization to the hapten diphenylcyclopropenone (DPC). The receptors originated from a woman in her 40s with alopecia areata. Some clones in this sample may be carry-over from other donors' samples.

This chain links TRBV20-1 with TRBJ2-1; 11 bases fit TRBD2. J gave up 3 bases and V 1 base, and 8 bases lay outside the gene matches. CDR3 length: 17 residues. Per germline, CDR1 DFQATT and CDR2 SNEGSKA (reference sequence). The chain's CDR3 is CSARATGLAGYYNEQFF. The CDR3 bases are TGCAGTGCTAGAGCAACCGGACTAGCGGGTTACTACAATGAGCAGTTCTTC.

A word on this clonotype: Its ends do not fully match the called genes, so a read error is possible. The chain couples TRBV7-9 to TRBJ2-6; D ambiguous. The V gene's germline CDR1 is SEHNR and CDR2 FQNEAQ (reference sequence). The length of the CDR3 is 15 residues. The CDR3 nucleotides read TGTGCCAGCAGGTTAGACGGCTCTGGGGCCAACGTCCTGACTTTC. Its translation: CASRLDGSGANVLTF.

This clonotype appeared many times. The chain combines TRBV27 with TRBJ2-7; TRBD2 agrees at 7 bases. This CDR3 region has 14 residues. The ends lost 1 base at V and 1 base at J; junction bases unmatched: 1. Looked up from germline, CDR1 is MNHEY and CDR2 is SMNVEV (reference sequence). The CDR3 loop reads CASSLLGGSYEQYF. The CDR3 DNA reads as TGTGCCAGCAGTTTATTGGGGGGGTCCTACGAGCAGTACTTC.

V usage is TRBV5-1 and J usage is TRBJ2-3, with TRBD1 identical over 8 bases. The CDR3 totals 16 residues. V was clipped by 4 bases and J by 0 bases; unmatched bases: 7. Germline V lookup: CDR1 SGHRS, CDR2 YFSETQ. The CDR3 coding sequence is TGCGCCAGCAGCAGCGGACAGGGCCTTAGCACAGATACGCAGTATTTT. It encodes CASSSGQGLSTDTQYF.

The chain uses TRBV28 and TRBJ2-3; no firm D call. From germline, CDR1 is MDHEN and CDR2 SYDVKM. V lost 8 bases, J lost 2 bases, and 20 bases lay in between. The CDR3 runs 16 residues. The CDR3 coding sequence is TGTGCCAGCGATACCAACACCGACTCATACACAGATACGCAGTATTTT. This encodes CASDTNTDSYTDTQYF.

This clonotype occurred once. V and J are TRBV29-1 and TRBJ2-2; no clear D. Germline V gene data show CDR1 as SQVTM and CDR2 as ANQGSEA. The V end was cut by 4 bases, the J end by 4 bases, with 13 bases between. The CDR3 length is 14 residues. The CDR3 DNA follows: TGCAGCGTTGCGCGGTCCGAGAGCACCGGGGAGCTGTTTTTT. Its protein is CSVARSESTGELFF.

In this sample, this clonotype turned up a few times. The chain links TRBV7-2 to TRBJ2-2, with 7 positions matching TRBD1. CDR1 and CDR2 (germline): SGHTA, FQGNSA. The V gene end was trimmed by 1 base and the J gene end by 3 bases; junction bases not matched to a gene: 5. The CDR3 has 16 residues. CDR3 sequence reads: CASSLDPTGYTGELFF. CDR3 DNA: TGTGCCAGCAGCTTAGATCCGACAGGGTACACCGGGGAGCTGTTTTTT.

The chain joins TRBV29-1 to TRBJ1-2; TRBD1 aligns across 12 bases. CDR3 length: 11 amino acids. From germline, CDR1 is SQVTM and CDR2 ANQGSEA. V gave up 6 bases and J gave up 8 bases; unmatched junction bases: 1. This CDR3 is CSVGTGGGYTF. The CDR3 region has the DNA TGCAGCGTGGGGACAGGGGGCGGCTACACCTTC.

The J gene is TRBJ2-6, the V gene TRBV28, with 9 bases that match TRBD1. This CDR3 comprises 16 residues. CDR1 is MDHEN and CDR2 is SYDVKM in the germline V gene. Trimming at V came to 10 bases and at J to 4 bases, leaving 11 bases not matched to a gene. In DNA form, the CDR3 reads TGTGCCATCCATGGACAGGGGAGGGCCGGGGCCAACGTCCTGACTTTC. Translation: CAIHGQGRAGANVLTF. Using reference TRBV28 and TRBJ2-6 for the parts outside the CDR3, the full variable domain is DVKVTQSSRYLVKRTGEKVFLECVQDMDHENMFWYRQDPGLGLRLIYFSYDVKMKEKGDIPEGYSVSREKKERFSLILESASTNQTSMYLCAIHGQGRAGANVLTFGAGSRLTVL.

This clonotype appeared a few times. This rearrangement joins TRBV15 to TRBJ2-7; TRBD2 might be the D (5 bases). Trimming left V 0 bases short and J 3 bases short, with 6 bases between. The V gene's germline CDR1 is LNHNV and CDR2 YYDKDF (reference sequence). This CDR3 spans 13 amino acids. The CDR3 DNA follows: TGTGCCACCAGCAGAGATGCGGGCTACGAGCAGTACTTC. It is translated as CATSRDAGYEQYF.

This chain links TRBV6-5 with TRBJ2-1; 8 bases agree with TRBD1. V lost 5 bases and J lost 6; bases outside the gene matches: 6. This CDR3 contains 14 residues. The germline CDR1 and CDR2 sequences are MNHEY and SVGAGI. CDR3 DNA: TGTGCCAGCAGTCGCCCGGGACAGGCCAATGAGCAGTTCTTC. Amino acid sequence: CASSRPGQANEQFF.

The chain combines TRBV7-2 with TRBJ2-7; 12 bases align to TRBD2. The V and J ends lost 5 bases and 5 bases, in that order; junction bases with no gene match: 4. The CDR3 contains 14 residues. The germline gives CDR1 SGHTA, CDR2 FQGNSA. The CDR3 protein is CASSPRTSGNEQYF. The CDR3 nucleotides are TGTGCCAGCAGCCCAAGGACTAGCGGGAACGAGCAGTACTTC. The whole variable domain, filled in from reference TRBV7-2 and TRBJ2-7, reads GAGVSQSPSNKVTEKGKDVELRCDPISGHTALYWYRQSLGQGLEFLIYFQGNSAPDKSGLPSDRFSAERTGGSVSTLTIQRTQQEDSAVYLCASSPRTSGNEQYFGPGTRLTVT.